The present TCR beta chain was sequenced within a study of OX40 agonist ivuxolimab in advanced cancers. Across the whole study: It was permissible to have had prior anti-PD-1, anti-PD-L1 or anti-CTLA-4 therapy, and more than 30% had some. There were three patients with partial responses, one having hepatocellular carcinoma and two cutaneous melanoma. The study, taken as a whole, reports: Within 6 weeks, CD4+ and CD8+ blood T cells expanded clonally at 0.1 to 3.0 mg/kg.

The V end was cut by 1 base, the J end by 6 bases, with 9 bases between. The CDR3 has 14 amino acids. The V gene's germline CDR1 is SGHTA and CDR2 FQGNSA. The assay was immunoSEQ multiplex PCR, and TCRdb's table has in-frame clones only and misses some. Of roughly 53,000 clones detected, 70% to 90% appear once; the ten largest clones hold 2.8%. Patients were excluded for autoimmune disease history or systemic immunosuppression. Worth noting for this clone: Its antigen is unidentified.

This TCR derives from an adult with an advanced solid tumor such as melanoma, head and neck, liver or kidney cancer. The chain carries TRBV7-2 and TRBJ1-4; D call uncertain. This sample comprised CD4+ or CD8+ T cells sorted from blood, obtained in a trial of the OX40 agonist ivuxolimab. CDR3 sequence (DNA): TGTGCCAGCAGCTTAGGAAGCCGCTATGAAAAACTGTTTTTT. This gives the protein CASSLGSRYEKLFF.